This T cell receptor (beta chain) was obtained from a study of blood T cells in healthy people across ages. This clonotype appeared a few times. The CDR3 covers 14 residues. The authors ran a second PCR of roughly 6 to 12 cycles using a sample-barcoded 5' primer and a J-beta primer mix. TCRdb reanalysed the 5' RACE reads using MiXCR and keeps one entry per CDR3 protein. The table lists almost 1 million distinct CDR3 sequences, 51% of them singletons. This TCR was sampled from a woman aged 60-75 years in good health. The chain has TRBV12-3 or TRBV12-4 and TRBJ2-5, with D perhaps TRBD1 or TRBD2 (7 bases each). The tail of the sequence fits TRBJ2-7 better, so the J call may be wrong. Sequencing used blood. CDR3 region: CASSGRGQTYEQYF. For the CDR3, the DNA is TGTGCCAGCAGTGGGAGGGGACAGACTTACGAGCAGTACTTC.